This TCR beta chain was captured in a study of human T cells and chemical hapten exposure. Whole-study results and caveats: In the PT1 data, expanded TCR counts showed a positive correlation with patch test score. Alopecia in the donors means their immune response may deviate from healthy people's. Controls had significantly fewer large CDR3 similarity clusters than were formed by expanded TCRs.

Each CDR3 protein is one row after TCRdb ran MiXCR on the RACE reads. The sample yields about 84,000 distinct CDR3 sequences, 8.5% to 12% seen once. This clonotype was observed many times. The antigen is undetermined. Time point specified: patch test 2, 6 weeks after DPC sensitization. Treatment given: therapeutic diphenylcyclopropenone sensitization with weekly scalp DPC. The template was total RNA from unfractionated whole blood. The TCR sequence derives from a woman in her fifties or sixties with alopecia areata. Some clones in this sample may be carry-over from other donors' samples. The sample here was whole blood, taken in connection with sensitization to the hapten diphenylcyclopropenone (DPC).

CDR3 bases: TGTGCCAGCAGCCCGGGACGGACTTCTAGCACAGATACGCAGTATTTT. It specifies CASSPGRTSSTDTQYF. The chain couples TRBV7-6 to TRBJ2-3; tentatively, D is TRBD1 or TRBD2 (5 bases each). V dropped 5 bases and J dropped 0 bases, with 15 bases sitting between them. Germline V gene sequence: CDR1 SGHVS, CDR2 FNYEAQ. The CDR3 length is 16 residues. The variable domain in full, completed from reference TRBV7-6 and TRBJ2-3, reads GAGVSQSPRYKVTKRGQDVALRCDPISGHVSLYWYRQALGQGPEFLTYFNYEAQQDKSGLPNDRFSAERPEGSISTLTIQRTEQRDSAMYRCASSPGRTSSTDTQYFGPGTRLTVL.